This TCR beta chain was sequenced for a study of identical twins. Via MiXCR, TCRdb re-called the 5' RACE reads, giving one row per CDR3 protein. The top ten clones hold around 13% of a sample with hundreds of thousands of distinct CDR3 sequences, about 18% of them seen once. Germline V lookup: CDR1 SGHAT, CDR2 FQNNGV. V shed 5 bases and J shed 3 bases, with 13 bases lying between them. The CDR3 is 14 residues long. These sequences were also reported in another study, on T cells expressing NK-cell markers.

The TCR was taken from a woman aged 18 to 35 in good health. The sequenced sample was PBMCs. V and J are TRBV11-2 and TRBJ1-2; D unclear. The CDR3 loop is CASSPPGRDYGYTF. For the CDR3, the DNA is TGTGCCAGCAGCCCCCCTGGACGGGACTATGGCTACACCTTC.